This TCR beta chain was captured by sequencing in a study of blood T cell repertoires in COVID-19. Overall study context: Acute-phase and convalescent COVID-19 samples originated in the United States, Italy and Spain.

Produced via immunoSEQ multiplex PCR; TCRdb's table is partial and in-frame only. Of about 430,000 clones detected, roughly 88% appear once; the ten largest clones hold over 0.9%. Germline CDR1 reads MNHEY; CDR2 reads SVGEGT. This CDR3 region has 16 residues. V dropped 7 bases and J dropped 0 bases, with 18 bases sitting between them. Individuals aged roughly 18 to 95 years were recruited from around 22 US areas. Donors were grouped by their self-reported clinical history. The specimen was PBMCs or T cells enriched from blood (not recorded which). The TCR originated in a woman under 40 with acute COVID-19. The V and J genes are TRBV6-2 or TRBV6-3 and TRBJ2-5; D is possibly TRBD2 (6 bases). The CDR3 loop is CASTPGRNWYQETQYF. The CDR3 bases are TGTGCCAGCACCCCTGGGAGGAATTGGTACCAAGAGACCCAGTACTTC.